The clone carrying this T cell receptor (beta chain) showed up just once. Its antigen is undetermined. The sample comes from a study of OX40 agonist ivuxolimab in advanced cancers. Study background: Patients undergoing dose escalation presented with hepatocellular carcinoma, melanoma, renal cell or head and neck cancer.

Profiled with immunoSEQ multiplex PCR; TCRdb holds only in-frame clones, not every one. The sample shows some 41,000 clones, under 95% of them seen only once. Germline lookup yields CDR1 SNHLY and CDR2 FYNNEI. Trimming cost V 7 bases and J 8 bases; bases outside gene matches: 13. CDR3 length: 16 residues. Study outcomes and limitations: No determination was made of the antigen specificity of the expanded peripheral T cells. Among the nonresponders, some also had low normalized T-cell clonal expansion.

The clonotype comes from an adult with an advanced solid tumor such as melanoma, head and neck, liver or kidney cancer. This specimen consisted of CD4+ or CD8+ T cells sorted from blood, obtained in a trial of the OX40 agonist ivuxolimab. The gene calls are TRBV2 and TRBJ2-1; 11 nucleotides match TRBD2. This chain's CDR3 is CASKYLAGGSLDEQFF. The CDR3 nucleotides read TGTGCCAGCAAATACTTAGCGGGGGGGTCGTTAGATGAGCAGTTCTTC.